This is a list of T cell receptor beta chains from one sample in a study of T-cell memory formation after mild COVID-19. TCRdb re-analysed the 5' RACE reads in MiXCR, keeping a single row per CDR3 protein. The table includes fewer than 650,000 distinct CDR3 sequences, around 15% detected once. Sequenced sample: PBMCs or a T cell subset sorted from them (not recorded which). The receptors derive from an adult woman who had mild COVID-19 (a few samples of this study predate the infection). Cell type and time point are not known. CDR3s include the opening cysteine and the closing phenylalanine or tryptophan. Each record gives: V gene, D gene, clone size, J gene, CDR3 protein, CDR3 DNA. The D gene is left open where the match is weak. Clone size is not always given. Where it is, it says once, few, many or a class for expanded clones.

>TRBV4-2|NA|NA|TRBJ2-5
CASSQEGSQETQYF
TGTGCCAGCAGCCAAGAGGGTTCCCAAGAGACCCAGTACTTC
>TRBV15|NA|few|TRBJ2-2
CATSSGGLNTGELFF
TGTGCCACCAGCTCCGGGGGGCTGAACACCGGGGAGCTGTTTTTT
>TRBV7-3|NA|many|TRBJ1-1
CASSSQGHTEAFF
TGTGCCAGCAGCTCCCAGGGGCACACTGAAGCTTTCTTT
>TRBV20-1|TRBD1|NA|TRBJ1-5
CSARGDSPNQPQHF
TGCAGTGCTAGAGGGGACAGTCCCAATCAGCCCCAGCATTTT
>TRBV20-1|TRBD1|NA|TRBJ1-2
CSASRDRGPPRTF
TGCAGTGCTAGCCGGGACAGGGGGCCCCCAAGGACCTTC
>TRBV6-6|NA|NA|TRBJ1-3
CASSYRREGNTIYF
TGTGCCAGCAGTTACCGACGGGAGGGAAACACCATATATTTT
>TRBV6-5|NA|NA|TRBJ1-1
CASSYGTDTEAFF
TGTGCCAGCAGTTACGGGACGGACACTGAAGCTTTCTTT
>TRBV18|NA|NA|TRBJ2-3
CASSPAAGSHTDTQYF
TGTGCCAGCTCACCAGCGGCAGGGTCTCACACAGATACGCAGTATTTT
>TRBV10-3|TRBD1|NA|TRBJ1-2
CAISGSGRGTYGYTF
TGTGCCATCAGTGGAAGCGGCAGGGGGACCTATGGCTACACCTTC
>TRBV10-3|TRBD1|few|TRBJ2-7
CAISDRGARIRSYEQYF
TGTGCCATCAGCGACAGGGGGGCCCGAATACGCTCCTACGAGCAGTACTTC
>TRBV29-1|TRBD2|few|TRBJ2-3
CSVAGGSVGTDTQYF
TGCAGCGTTGCGGGAGGGAGTGTGGGTACAGATACGCAGTATTTT
>TRBV7-9|TRBD2|NA|TRBJ2-1
CASSPGTSGMQDEQFF
TGTGCCAGCAGCCCGGGGACTAGCGGGATGCAGGATGAGCAGTTCTTC
>TRBV2|NA|NA|TRBJ2-7
CASLGIYEQYF
TGTGCCAGCCTGGGAATCTACGAGCAGTACTTC
>TRBV15|TRBD2|few|TRBJ2-1
CATDPGRAGGEQFF
TGTGCCACCGATCCCGGGAGGGCCGGGGGTGAGCAGTTCTTC
>TRBV24-1|TRBD1|many|TRBJ2-7
CATSDGQGEQYF
TGTGCCACCAGTGATGGACAGGGAGAGCAGTACTTC
>TRBV21-1|NA|NA|TRBJ2-2
CASSIRDRDLENTGELFF
TGTGCCAGCAGCATCCGGGACAGGGATTTAGAGAACACCGGGGAGCTGTTTTTT
>TRBV20-1|TRBD2|few|TRBJ2-7
CSAPGTSGGAVGSYEQYF
TGCAGTGCACCTGGGACTAGCGGGGGGGCCGTCGGGTCCTACGAGCAGTACTTC
>TRBV7-2|NA|many|TRBJ2-3
CASTSGDTQYF
TGTGCCAGCACCTCTGGGGATACGCAGTATTTT
>TRBV5-1|TRBD1|NA|TRBJ2-2
CASSLLTGGNTGELFF
TGCGCCAGCAGCTTGCTCACAGGGGGGAACACCGGGGAGCTGTTTTTT
>TRBV5-1|NA|few|TRBJ1-1
CASSLARNLNTEAFF
TGCGCCAGCAGCTTGGCCAGGAACCTGAACACTGAAGCTTTCTTT
>TRBV28|TRBD2|few|TRBJ2-3
CASSLWRTSGGTDTQYF
TGTGCCAGCAGTTTATGGCGGACTAGCGGGGGAACAGATACGCAGTATTTT
>TRBV12-3/TRBV12-4|NA|NA|TRBJ1-5
CASSLRGRGYSNQPQHF
TGTGCCAGCAGTTTAAGGGGAAGGGGCTATAGCAATCAGCCCCAGCATTTT
>TRBV6-1|NA|NA|TRBJ1-2
CASREGQRSNYGYTF
TGTGCCAGCAGGGAAGGACAGCGTTCTAACTATGGCTACACCTTC
>TRBV10-3|NA|NA|TRBJ2-5
CAISGGYQETQYF
TGTGCCATCAGTGGGGGGTACCAAGAGACCCAGTACTTC
>TRBV6-2/TRBV6-3|NA|few|TRBJ2-5
CASSSPVGGLREETQYF
TGTGCCAGCAGTTCACCCGTAGGGGGTTTGAGAGAAGAGACCCAGTACTTC
>TRBV19|TRBD1|NA|TRBJ1-1
CASRSKTGGNTEAFF
TGTGCCAGTAGGTCCAAAACAGGGGGGAACACTGAAGCTTTCTTT
>TRBV6-6|TRBD1|NA|TRBJ1-1
CASTRDREGPEAFF
TGTGCCAGCACTAGGGACAGGGAAGGGCCTGAAGCTTTCTTT
>TRBV5-6|NA|NA|TRBJ2-7
CASSIWGSVEQYF
TGTGCCAGCAGCATTTGGGGGTCGGTCGAGCAGTACTTC
>TRBV5-6|NA|NA|TRBJ1-2
CASSLRNNYGYTF
TGTGCCAGCAGCCTACGGAATAACTATGGCTACACCTTC
>TRBV7-9|NA|few|TRBJ1-1
CASSFGGSAMNTEAFF
TGTGCCAGCAGCTTCGGGGGCTCAGCCATGAACACTGAAGCTTTCTTT
>TRBV7-9|TRBD1|many|TRBJ1-6
CASSFRQGNSPLHF
TGTGCCAGCAGCTTTAGACAGGGTAATTCACCCCTCCACTTT
>TRBV20-1|TRBD1|few|TRBJ2-3
CSARDRGYF
TGCAGTGCTCGGGACAGGGGGTATTTT
>TRBV5-1|NA|once|TRBJ1-4
CASSRWVGDEKLFF
TGCGCCAGCAGCAGATGGGTTGGCGATGAAAAACTGTTTTTT
>TRBV5-1|NA|few|TRBJ1-1
CASSLEGRTLKAFF
TGCGCCAGCAGCTTGGAGGGTCGAACCCTTAAAGCTTTCTTT
>TRBV19|NA|NA|TRBJ2-7
CASSTSGSAHEQYF
TGTGCCAGTAGTACCTCTGGTAGCGCCCACGAGCAGTACTTC
>TRBV5-1|TRBD2|NA|TRBJ2-3
CASSLPSLAGVADTQYF
TGCGCCAGCAGCTTGCCCTCTCTAGCGGGAGTAGCCGATACGCAGTATTTT
>TRBV19|NA|NA|TRBJ2-7
CASSEGPISYEQYF
TGTGCCAGTAGTGAGGGACCGATCTCCTACGAGCAGTACTTC
>TRBV6-5|NA|few|TRBJ2-2
CASSYNFGVNTGELFF
TGTGCCAGCAGTTACAATTTCGGGGTAAACACCGGGGAGCTGTTTTTT
>TRBV30|NA|few|TRBJ1-1
CAGTPAGLVTEAFF
TGTGCCGGGACGCCCGCAGGGTTGGTCACTGAAGCTTTCTTT
>TRBV10-3|NA|NA|TRBJ1-2
CAISGQGLNYYGYTF
TGTGCCATCAGTGGTCAGGGGCTGAATTACTATGGCTACACCTTC
>TRBV2|NA|few|TRBJ2-1
CASSGLKDINFLGNEQFF
TGTGCCAGCAGTGGGCTAAAGGACATCAACTTTCTGGGGAATGAGCAGTTCTTC
>TRBV30|TRBD2|NA|TRBJ2-1
CAWNPLAGGYNEQFF
TGTGCCTGGAACCCTCTGGCGGGGGGTTACAATGAGCAGTTCTTC
>TRBV12-3/TRBV12-4|NA|NA|TRBJ1-5
CASSSGRVGHQPQHF
TGTGCCAGCAGCTCCGGGAGGGTTGGTCATCAGCCCCAGCATTTT
>TRBV23-1|NA|NA|TRBJ2-3
CASSQYLGNTQYF
TGCGCCAGCAGTCAATATCTGGGAAATACGCAGTATTTT
>TRBV5-4|NA|NA|TRBJ2-3
CASSLAGMYPSTDTQYF
TGTGCCAGCAGCTTGGCGGGAATGTACCCTAGCACAGATACGCAGTATTTT
>TRBV9|NA|few|TRBJ1-2
CASSVDGLYGYTF
TGTGCCAGCAGCGTTGACGGACTCTATGGCTACACCTTC
>TRBV7-9|NA|many|TRBJ2-2
CASSLSGPGELFF
TGTGCCAGCAGCTTATCGGGGCCCGGGGAGCTGTTTTTT
>TRBV9|NA|NA|TRBJ1-2
CASTPGGGTYGYTF
TGTGCCAGCACCCCCGGGGGAGGGACCTATGGCTACACCTTC
>TRBV19|NA|NA|TRBJ1-2
CASSGPLLPSTGPNYGYTF
TGTGCCAGTAGTGGACCCCTCCTCCCATCGACAGGTCCCAACTATGGCTACACCTTC
>TRBV2|TRBD2|NA|TRBJ2-1
CASSTAGLARNEQFF
TGTGCCAGCAGCACCGCGGGACTAGCGAGAAATGAGCAGTTCTTC
>TRBV7-3|TRBD2|NA|TRBJ2-1
CASSPHRGLAGVTYNEQFF
TGTGCCAGCAGCCCCCACCGTGGACTAGCGGGGGTAACATACAATGAGCAGTTCTTC
>TRBV21-1|NA|NA|TRBJ1-5
CASSETAPGYSNQPQHF
TGTGCCAGCAGCGAAACGGCCCCGGGGTATAGCAATCAGCCCCAGCATTTT
>TRBV3-1|NA|NA|TRBJ1-2
CASSPLNWANYGYTF
TGTGCCAGCAGCCCCCTTAATTGGGCTAACTATGGCTACACCTTC
>TRBV7-9|NA|many|TRBJ2-7
CASSLQGNEQYF
TGTGCCAGCAGCTTACAGGGAAACGAGCAGTACTTC